The present T cell receptor beta chain was sequenced within a study of T cells expressing NK-cell markers. TCRdb re-called the 5' RACE reads; one entry per CDR3 protein, DNA not given. Here the sample table reports about 550,000 distinct CDR3 sequences. Germline CDR1 reads SGHRS; CDR2 reads YFSETQ. CDR3 length: 15 amino acids. Material: blood T cells: a sorted CD56 or NKG2C T cell subset, CD4+ or CD8+ T cells, or bulk PBMC T cells (not recorded which). The chain carries TRBV5-1 and TRBJ2-2; as DNA is missing, the TRBD2 call by TCRdb cannot be tested. The source of this sequence is a man younger than 30 in good health. The CDR3 loop reads CASSLVEGESGELFF.